A single T cell receptor beta chain is shown here with its context. TCRdb called the RT-PCR reads again in MiXCR, with one record for every CDR3 protein. The sample lists about 540,000 distinct CDR3 sequences; 20% to 25% were seen once. The sample belongs to a study of response to subunit inactivated influenza vaccine. These data were also reused for a study on T cells expressing NK-cell markers. As that study records: UMIs were included in TCR beta cDNA generated by 5'RACE template switching. Seven of eight sequenced donors tested HCMV-seropositive; one tested seronegative. The CD3+CD56-NKG2C+ fraction of a few donors was also led by these clonotypes.

The source of this sequence is a man aged 50 to 59 who received an inactivated influenza vaccine. The sample consisted of CD4+ T cells sorted from PBMCs, taken 11 to 12 days after vaccination.

The CDR3 loop is CASSLEGLAGETQYF. CDR3 in DNA: TGTGCCAGCAGCTTAGAGGGACTAGCGGGGGAGACCCAGTACTTC. This chain uses TRBV7-9 with TRBJ2-5; TRBD2 matches at 13 bases. This CDR3 spans 15 amino acids. CDR1 SEHNR and CDR2 FQNEAQ come from the germline V gene (reference sequence). Losses at the gene ends were 1 base for V and 5 bases for J; bases not matched to a gene: 1.